The next 9 T cell receptor beta chains were all read from a single sample in a study of healthy donors' naive CD4 and CD8 T cells. TCR libraries were built from roughly 0.5 ug of total RNA by linear amplification. One entry per CDR3 protein, called by TCRdb with MiXCR from the reads. The data show about 200,000 distinct CDR3 sequences, under 85% seen once. Sequenced: naive CD4+ and CD8+ T cells sorted from blood, pooled from several donors. The origin of the receptors is a pool of human donors in good health; the sample pools cells from several healthy donors.

V is TRBV29-1 and J is TRBJ2-5; the D is unclear. CDR3 length: 12 residues. Germline CDR1 SQVTM, CDR2 ANQGSEA. V lost 6 bases and J 2 bases, leaving 10 bases between the germline ends. The DNA for the CDR3 is TGCAGCGTACTCCGGGCACAAGAGACCCAGTACTTC. Translating gives CSVLRAQETQYF.

This chain connects TRBV12-3 or TRBV12-4 to TRBJ1-2; a weak D match, TRBD1 (6 bases). There are 15 residues in the CDR3. V lost 6 bases and J lost 5, with 19 bases in between. Here the CDR3 reads CASSQDSPRLYGYTF. In DNA form, the CDR3 reads TGTGCCAGCAGCCAGGACAGTCCCCGTCTGTATGGCTACACCTTC.

The chain combines TRBV27 with TRBJ2-1, with 9 nucleotides matching TRBD1. Germline CDR1 reads MNHEY; CDR2 reads SMNVEV (reference sequence). The V and J ends lost 5 bases and 10 bases, in that order; junction bases with no gene match: 9. The CDR3 runs 14 residues. DNA for the CDR3: TGTGCCAGCAGTCCCGGGACAGGGATTAGCGAGCAGTTCTTC. Translation gives CASSPGTGISEQFF.

The chain recombines TRBV12-3 or TRBV12-4 with TRBJ1-1, with D perhaps TRBD1 (5 bases). This CDR3 is built from 14 residues. Trimming pared 5 bases from V and 4 bases from J, leaving 14 bases between. Written as DNA, the CDR3 is TGTGCCAGCAGTCATCAGGGAAGGGCCACTGAAGCTTTCTTT. It yields the protein CASSHQGRATEAFF.

V is TRBV27 and J is TRBJ2-7; D is possibly TRBD1 or TRBD2 (5 bases each). This CDR3 is built from 15 residues. The germline V gene has CDR1 MNHEY and CDR2 SMNVEV (reference sequence). V lost 6 bases and J 2 bases, leaving 17 bases between the germline ends. CDR3 sequence: CASSPVGTGTYEQYV. In DNA form, the CDR3 reads TGTGCCAGCAGCCCCGTAGGGACGGGGACCTACGAGCAGTACGTC.

The V and J genes are TRBV6-1 and TRBJ1-1, with a weak D call TRBD1 (5 bases). From germline, CDR1 is MNHNS and CDR2 SASEGT. Between the trimmed V and J ends, which lost 3 bases and 5 bases, there was a span of 13 bases. The CDR3 contains 14 residues. In DNA form, the CDR3 reads TGTGCCAGCAGTGATCGGGGGTGGAGGACTGAAGCTTTCTTT. Protein product: CASSDRGWRTEAFF.

The genes are TRBV29-1 and TRBJ2-3, with D unclear. Germline assignment: CDR1 SQVTM and CDR2 ANQGSEA. Trimming removed 2 bases from V and 5 bases from J, with 5 bases in between. This CDR3 region has 11 residues. Here the CDR3 DNA reads TGCAGCGTTGAATTGCGAGATACGCAGTATTTT. It codes for CSVELRDTQYF.

The chain carries TRBV27 and TRBJ2-1, with 9 bases aligning to TRBD2. V shed 2 bases and J 8 bases; nucleotides not matched to a gene: 19. Germline CDR1 MNHEY, CDR2 SMNVEV (reference sequence). This CDR3 comprises 19 residues. The CDR3 coding sequence is TGTGCCAGCAGTTTAAGGTCCCCCCAGCTGGCGGGAGGGCCCTATGAGCAGTTCTTC. Translated, it gives CASSLRSPQLAGGPYEQFF.

This clonotype is a singleton in its sample. The J gene is TRBJ2-7, the V gene TRBV29-1; 12 positions agree with TRBD2. Germline CDR1 SQVTM, CDR2 ANQGSEA. This CDR3 contains 14 residues. V lost 5 bases to trimming and J lost 5 bases; unmatched junction nucleotides: 7. CDR3 residues: CSVSTSGRIDEQYF. In DNA form, the CDR3 reads TGCAGCGTTTCGACTAGCGGGAGAATCGACGAGCAGTACTTC.